This T cell receptor beta chain came from a study of cytomegalovirus exposure and HLA in healthy donors (dated by TCRdb to about 2017). Regarding the complete study: According to an earlier analysis of 450 to 650 of the donors, 150 million to 200 million T cells yielded some 110 million unique TCR beta sequences and about 300 Gb of sequence data. Approximately 300 gigabases of sequencing data and 91 million or so unique TCR sequences made up an early release that covered about 640 HLA-typed donors. Of the roughly 400 genotyped donors, about 80% fell in the genetic ancestry cluster associated with self-reported Caucasian donors. The study was designed to test whether signatures of past pathogen exposure could be identified by cataloging public T cell receptors. Using immunosequencing, the study profiled T cell repertoires from about 620 subjects and related those repertoires to cytomegalovirus serostatus. Besides the first cohort of under 700 subjects, a separate validation cohort made up of 120 different subjects was used. High-throughput TCR immunosequencing, statistical association of individual TCRs with disease status, and machine learning were combined to predict cytomegalovirus infection status. A later analysis re-analyzed previously published TCR beta repertoires from 666 donors and added high-resolution HLA genotyping to study TCR occurrence patterns. Rather than drawing on any new phenotypic data, the later analysis identified candidate immune exposures from TCR beta sequences and the way those sequences occurred across donors. To decide whether each TCR beta V gene segment behaved as functional or pseudogenic, an earlier analysis of fewer than 750 of the donors relied on high-throughput TCR beta sequencing. Donor age, sex, ethnicity and CMV serostatus were compiled together with the repertoire data. A later genetic analysis used genome-wide SNP genotypes for about three fifths of the 666 donors, treating that subset as a discovery cohort. Every repertoire in the discovery cohort had been generated on one and the same sequencing platform. HLA typing included class I and class II loci at four-digit resolution. Typing coverage differed by locus: A, B, C, DRB1 and DQB1 were typed in about 620-640 donors, DQA1 in roughly 510, DPA1 in 606, and DPB1 in roughly 450. Roughly five DR-DQ haplotypes were treated as single units for association and clustering because of strong linkage in the cohort. On average, roughly 240,000 unique TCR beta nucleotide sequences were sequenced per donor among 300 to 500 genotyped donors of the cohort, with around 19% of those sequences being non-productive.

The germline V gene (reference sequence) gives CDR1 as SEHNR and CDR2 as FQNEAQ. Relative to germline, V is missing 5 bases and J is missing 6 bases, with 9 bases of the junction outside any gene match. The CDR3 covers 15 residues, taking in both the cysteine and the phenylalanine. Only the CDR3 DNA is retained, 45 bases long and in frame from the first base. The cohort comprised several hundred healthy bone marrow donors. Cohort members were all nominally healthy when sampled, although unrecorded immune exposures were likely present. CMV serostatus was positive for 250 to 300 and negative for about 50% of the roughly 700 cohort members, and was not recorded for this donor. A peripheral blood sample was collected from each donor, and TCR beta sequencing was performed on peripheral blood mononuclear cells. Genomic DNA extraction from the blood cell samples was performed with the Qiagen DNeasy Blood Extraction Kit.

Of note for this clone: Its antigen is not yet known. No much larger clonotype is one base removed from it; base qualities were not supplied.

Libraries were prepared through the immunoSEQ multiplex PCR assay. For the multiplex PCR, a mixture combining 60 forward primers for TCR Vbeta segments and 13 reverse primers for TCR Jbeta segments was used. The CDR3 region of rearranged TCR beta genes was amplified from genomic DNA with a multiplex PCR assay. On the Illumina HiSeq System, the amplified TCR beta libraries were sequenced as 87-base-pair reads. The authors' analysis ran thus. In a later analysis, tens of millions of unique TCR beta chains were counted across the approximately 640 repertoires, and roughly 10 million of these chains were shared by at least two donors. Raw reads were error-corrected and collapsed into unique sequences with a nearest-neighbor algorithm that merged closely related sequences to remove PCR and sequencing errors. CDR3 sequences were aligned to IMGT reference sequences to assign V, D and J gene segments. Each retained sequence needed at least a six-nucleotide match to both a V gene segment and a J gene segment. A rearrangement was called productive if the CDR3 had no stop codons and remained in frame with V and J, and every other rearrangement was called non-productive. Following IMGT convention, CDR3 was defined as the stretch from the second conserved V-encoded cysteine to the conserved J-encoded phenylalanine. The earlier analysis of 550 to 650 of the donors excluded any sequence lacking an unambiguous match to a single V gene segment. An earlier analysis of several hundred of the donors called V segments functional above 56.7% productive rearrangements and segregating when the between-donor standard deviation exceeded 5%. To diagnose cytomegalovirus status from the catalog of TCR beta chain sequences, a statistical classification framework was built. A later analysis assigned V and J genes by comparing TCR nucleotide sequences with IMGT/GENE-DB human TR gene sequences. Using the TCRdist pipeline, a later analysis assigned CDR3 sequences along with most-parsimonious VDJ recombination scenarios. In a later analysis, every TCR beta chain was defined by the combination of its CDR3 amino acid sequence and its V-gene family, and reads without a unique V-gene family were dropped. In a later analysis, 450 to 600 highly shared, low-generation-probability nucleotide sequences were removed to address suspected cross-contamination and a sequencing artifact. In a later analysis, a clonal expansion index for each public chain was calculated from normalized within-repertoire ranks of inferred template counts. In a later analysis, generation probabilities were computed with a VDJ recombination model fitted to out-of-frame rearrangements, and the resulting probabilities were checked against IGoR. Hypergeometric tests were used in a later analysis to score TCR-TCR, TCR-HLA and TCR-CMV co-occurrence, with a repertoire-size bias correction applied to the TCR pairs. False discovery rates were estimated in a later analysis by permuting HLA or CMV assignments 20 times. In a later analysis, co-occurring TCRs were grouped with DBSCAN, and TCRdist sequence similarity was added when clustering was performed within HLA-allele-positive subsets. Co-occurrence clustering excluded repertoires with fewer than 30,000 or more than 120,000 public chains, plus five with anomalous nucleotide sharing. The immuneACCESS repertoire file appears here via TCRdb, limited to in-frame rearrangements. These files lack a portion of the clones; in checked studies, under half of the deficit traces to unresolved V genes, and the cause of the others is not known. V, J and clone size derive from that table, while D and trimming were established from the DNA sequence. The sample table shows approximately 110,000 clones, and under 85% are seen once. The ten largest clones take up roughly 4% of the sample.

Points the paper makes about the study in general: A further reported finding was that TCR beta sequences accurately predicted the HLA-A and HLA-B alleles for most subjects in the first cohort. In an earlier analysis of more than 500 of the donors, most TCR beta V segments appeared in productive rearrangements about 87% or about 30% of the time, broadly matching IMGT annotations. A later genetic analysis reported fewer N-insertions in productive TCRs among donors in an Asian-associated ancestry cluster than the roughly 640-donor mean. When HLA alleles, especially DR and DQ, strongly co-occurred, attributing TCR associations to individual alleles was difficult. Across donors, most TCR sequences were observed very rarely, whereas some public TCRs were present in many individuals. The sequencing pipeline was judged likely to have produced a cluster of highly shared sequence variants as a technical artifact. Seventeen rarely observed V segments, including chromosome 9 orphons, were excluded from the earlier analysis of several hundred of the donors because counts were too low. A later genetic analysis associated a missense DCLRE1C variant with V-gene and J-gene trimming of TCR beta chains, and an independent cohort replicated the association. Because HLA typing was unavailable for some donors at each locus, only the typed subset was used in association tests. The 87-base-pair reads could not distinguish some IMGT-functional V segments, including TRBV6-2 and TRBV6-3, so those segments were excluded. Compared with equally common non-associated chains, HLA-associated TCR beta chains in a later analysis were more clonally expanded and had lower generation probabilities. A few of the identified cytomegalovirus-associated TCR beta chains were confirmed in vitro to be specific for cytomegalovirus antigens. A later analysis found that TCR association rates varied across HLA loci, with DRB1 alleles showing the most associated TCRs and HLA-C alleles the fewest. Presence/absence analyses assumed roughly uniform sequencing depth across donors, an assumption that may not hold. Several of the top co-occurrence clusters appeared to be linked to parvovirus B19, influenza, CMV and Epstein-Barr virus, according to a later analysis. A later analysis found that most CMV-associated TCR beta chains appeared HLA-restricted, with HLA associations seemingly driven largely by CMV exposure. The only immune exposure information available for the cohort was CMV serostatus. Correlated functional status among segregating V segments might be attributable to linkage disequilibrium, but an unknown experimental factor could not be ruled out. In the study, about 150 TCR beta chains were listed as associated with cytomegalovirus. The authors suggested that the approach could potentially be extended to other disease states and immunological phenotypes. At a false discovery rate of 0.05, a later analysis linked 16,000 or so TCR beta sequences to specific HLA alleles. In this cohort, only TCR beta chains were sequenced, and detectable features were limited by the absence of alpha or paired-chain data. In both the original and validation cohorts, the classifier was reported to diagnose cytomegalovirus status with high specificity and sensitivity.

Sequenced material: PBMCs. The rearranged segments are TRBV7-9 and TRBJ2-2, with 7 middle bases fitting TRBD2. This sequence originates from a human donor in good health. The DNA sequence is as follows: TGTGCCAGCAGCGAGAGCGCGGGAGAGGCCGGGGAGCTGTTTTTT. This gives the protein CASSESAGEAGELFF.